A single sample gave rise to the 9 T cell receptor beta chains below, sequenced in a study of T-cell reconstitution after alpha-beta-depleted transplantation in children. Construction of the TCRbeta library involved unique molecular identifiers. From the PCR reads, TCRdb called clonotypes with MiXCR, one entry per CDR3 protein. The sample yields more than 200,000 distinct CDR3 sequences, roughly 9.1% seen once. The material was PBMCs, mostly from graft donor cells, obtained 360 days after TCRalphabeta/CD19-depleted stem cell transplant. All receptors derive from a male patient between 2 and 9 years old who had a stem cell transplant for acute myeloid leukemia, so the T cells may come from the graft donor.

This clonotype was counted once. The chain couples TRBV20-1 to TRBJ2-3, with 12 bases lining up with TRBD1. With 5 bases clipped from V and 5 bases from J, the junction kept 5 bases outside the gene matches. Looked up from germline, CDR1 is DFQATT and CDR2 is SNEGSKA (reference sequence). The CDR3 loop spans 14 amino acids. The DNA for the CDR3 is TGCAGTGCTTGGGACAGGGGGCTTGGAGATACGCAGTATTTT. It is translated as CSAWDRGLGDTQYF.

This clonotype was detected only a few times. The CDR3 region has the DNA TGTGCCAGCAGTTTAAAAGGGGCTAGCGGGGCCTACGAGCAGTACGTC. Translated, it gives CASSLKGASGAYEQYV. The rearrangement links TRBV27 to TRBJ2-7, with 9 bases fitting TRBD2. This CDR3 comprises 16 residues. V lost 2 bases, J lost 2 bases, and 7 bases stayed unmatched. Per germline, CDR1 MNHEY and CDR2 SMNVEV (reference sequence).

This clonotype was observed many times. V is TRBV5-1 and J is TRBJ2-7; D unresolved. The CDR3 loop spans 14 amino acids. The germline V gene has CDR1 SGHRS and CDR2 YFSETQ. V lost 4 bases to trimming and J lost 3 bases, with 14 bases between them. The CDR3 loop is CASSPTPGNYEQYV. CDR3 sequence (DNA): TGCGCCAGCAGCCCAACCCCAGGAAACTACGAGCAGTACGTC.

V is TRBV27 and J is TRBJ1-2, with 7 bases matching TRBD1. The V gene's germline CDR1 is MNHEY and CDR2 SMNVEV (reference sequence). With 6 bases clipped from V and 4 bases from J, the junction kept 8 bases outside the gene matches. This CDR3 spans 14 amino acids. This CDR3 is CASRRQGPIYGYTF. Here the CDR3 DNA reads TGTGCCAGCAGGCGACAGGGCCCGATCTATGGCTACACCTTC.

This clonotype was counted ten times or more. The genes are TRBV5-1 and TRBJ1-1; 7 bases line up with TRBD1. Germline loops: CDR1 SGHRS, CDR2 YFSETQ. CDR3 length: 13 amino acids. J gave up 3 bases and V 2 bases, and 1 base lay outside the gene matches. CDR3 residues: CASSFGQDTEAFF. The DNA for the CDR3 is TGCGCCAGCAGCTTTGGACAGGACACTGAAGCTTTCTTT. The whole variable domain, filled in from reference TRBV5-1 and TRBJ1-1, reads KAGVTQTPRYLIKTRGQQVTLSCSPISGHRSVSWYQQTPGQGLQFLFEYFSETQRNKGNFPGRFSGRQFSNSRSEMNVSTLELGDSALYLCASSFGQDTEAFFGQGTRLTVV.

Concerning this clonotype: A junction boundary mismatches the germline segment, possibly from a read error. The chain carries TRBV7-6 and TRBJ2-3; possibly TRBD1 or TRBD2 for D (6 bases each). CDR1 and CDR2 (germline): SGHVS, FNYEAQ. The CDR3 sequence is 13 residues long. Here the CDR3 reads CASSPMGGHPTFF. CDR3 nucleotides: TGTGCCAGCAGCCCGATGGGGGGACACCCTACTTTTTTT.

This clonotype showed up many times. The V and J genes are TRBV19 and TRBJ1-1; D gene uncertain. This CDR3 contains 13 residues. The V end was cut by 7 bases, the J end by 7 bases, with 16 bases between. Germline V gives CDR1 LNHDA, CDR2 SQIVND (reference sequence). CDR3 loop: CASTQRVTVEAFF. The CDR3 DNA follows: TGTGCCAGTACCCAGAGGGTGACCGTTGAAGCTTTCTTT.

The genes are TRBV7-8 and TRBJ2-3, with unresolved D. The V and J ends lost 3 bases and 6 bases respectively, with 10 bases between them. Germline CDR1 SGHVS, CDR2 FQNEAQ. The CDR3 spans 13 residues. DNA of the CDR3: TGTGCCAGCAGCTTCCTCAATGGGGATACGCAGTATTTT. Encoded protein: CASSFLNGDTQYF.

The rearrangement joins TRBV7-9 to TRBJ1-1, with D hard to call. Germline values: CDR1 SEHNR, CDR2 FQNEAQ (reference sequence). CDR3 length: 15 residues. V lost 2 bases to trimming and J lost 1 base, with 11 bases between them. The CDR3 loop reads CASSLIFPQNTEAFF. The CDR3 DNA reads as TGTGCCAGCAGCTTAATTTTCCCTCAGAACACTGAAGCTTTCTTT.